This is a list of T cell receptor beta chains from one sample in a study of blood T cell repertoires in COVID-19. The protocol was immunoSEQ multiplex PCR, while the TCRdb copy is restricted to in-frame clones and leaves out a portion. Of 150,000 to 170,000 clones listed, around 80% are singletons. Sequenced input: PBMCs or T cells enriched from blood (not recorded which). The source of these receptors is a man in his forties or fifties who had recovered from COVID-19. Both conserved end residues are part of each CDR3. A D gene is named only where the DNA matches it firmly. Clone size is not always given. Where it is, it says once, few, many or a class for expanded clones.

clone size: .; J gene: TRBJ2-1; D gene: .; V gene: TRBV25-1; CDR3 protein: CASSDLPGNEQFF; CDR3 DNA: TGTGCCAGCAGTGACCTACCAGGAAATGAGCAGTTCTTC
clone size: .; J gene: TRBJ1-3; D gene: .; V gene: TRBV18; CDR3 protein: CASSRQELSGNTIYF; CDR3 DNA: TGTGCCAGCTCACGACAGGAACTCTCTGGAAACACCATATATTTT
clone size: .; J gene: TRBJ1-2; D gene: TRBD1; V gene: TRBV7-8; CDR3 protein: CASSLDGQAIYGYTF; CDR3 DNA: TGTGCCAGCAGCTTAGATGGACAGGCGATCTATGGCTACACCTTC
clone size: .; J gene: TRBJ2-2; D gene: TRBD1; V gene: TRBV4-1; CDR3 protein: CASSQSPGQGNGELFF; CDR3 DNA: TGCGCCAGCAGCCAGTCCCCGGGACAGGGGAACGGGGAGCTGTTTTTT
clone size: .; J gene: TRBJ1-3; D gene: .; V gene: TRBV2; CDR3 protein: CASSAQGNGNTIYF; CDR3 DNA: TGTGCCAGCAGTGCACAGGGAAATGGAAACACCATATATTTT
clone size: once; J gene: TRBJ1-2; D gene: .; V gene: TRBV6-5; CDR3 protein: CASSYSEGYGYTF; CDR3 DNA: TGTGCCAGCAGTTACTCGGAGGGCTATGGCTACACCTTC
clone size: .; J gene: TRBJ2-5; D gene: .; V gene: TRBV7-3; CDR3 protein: CASSKWGGETQYF; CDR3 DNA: TGTGCCAGCAGCAAATGGGGGGGCGAGACCCAGTACTTC
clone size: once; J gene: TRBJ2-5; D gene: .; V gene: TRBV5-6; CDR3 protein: CASSPRGGKETQYF; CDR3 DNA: TGTGCCAGCAGCCCTAGGGGGGGGAAAGAGACCCAGTACTTC
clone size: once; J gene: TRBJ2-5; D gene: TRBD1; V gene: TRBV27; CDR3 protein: CASSAGTGGRETQYF; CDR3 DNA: TGTGCCAGCAGTGCGGGGACAGGGGGCCGGGAGACCCAGTACTTC
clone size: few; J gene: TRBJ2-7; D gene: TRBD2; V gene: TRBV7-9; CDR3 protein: CASSLPSGGSYEQYF; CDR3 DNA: TGTGCCAGCAGCCTCCCTAGCGGGGGATCCTACGAGCAGTACTTC
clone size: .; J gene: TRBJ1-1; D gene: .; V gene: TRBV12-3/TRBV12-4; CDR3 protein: CASKGRTEAFF; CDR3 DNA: TGTGCCAGCAAAGGGAGAACTGAAGCTTTCTTT
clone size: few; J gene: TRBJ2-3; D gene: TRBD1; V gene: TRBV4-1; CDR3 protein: CASRQGRDTDTQYF; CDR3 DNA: TGCGCCAGCCGACAGGGTCGCGACACAGATACGCAGTATTTT
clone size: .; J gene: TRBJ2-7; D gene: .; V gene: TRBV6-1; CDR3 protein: CASIRGIEQYF; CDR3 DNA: TGTGCCAGCATTAGGGGTATCGAGCAGTACTTC
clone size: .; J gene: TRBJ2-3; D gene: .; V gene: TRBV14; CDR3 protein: CASSQDGSIKDTQYF; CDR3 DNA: TGTGCCAGCAGCCAAGATGGTAGTATCAAAGATACGCAGTATTTT
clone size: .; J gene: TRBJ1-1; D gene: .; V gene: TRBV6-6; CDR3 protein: CASSNDRGRKAFF; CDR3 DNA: TGTGCCAGCAGCAACGACCGGGGTCGGAAAGCTTTCTTT
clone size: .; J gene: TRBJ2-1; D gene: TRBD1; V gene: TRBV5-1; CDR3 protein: CASSLAGGGYNEQFF; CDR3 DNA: TGCGCCAGCAGCTTGGCAGGGGGCGGCTACAATGAGCAGTTCTTC
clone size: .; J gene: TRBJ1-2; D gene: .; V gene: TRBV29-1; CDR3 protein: CSAEPTGGGYGYTF; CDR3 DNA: TGCAGCGCTGAACCGACAGGCGGGGGCTATGGCTACACCTTC
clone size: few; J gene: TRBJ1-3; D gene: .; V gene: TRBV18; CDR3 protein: CASSPRPGAGGNTIYF; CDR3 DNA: TGTGCCAGCTCACCACGTCCAGGGGCAGGAGGAAACACCATATATTTT
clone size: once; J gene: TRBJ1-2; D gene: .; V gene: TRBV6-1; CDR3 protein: CASSEEAYHYGYTF; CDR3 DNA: TGTGCCAGCAGTGAGGAGGCGTACCACTATGGCTACACCTTC
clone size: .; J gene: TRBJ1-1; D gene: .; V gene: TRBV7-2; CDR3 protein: CASSLALPGGTEAFF; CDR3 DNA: TGTGCCAGCAGCTTAGCCCTCCCAGGTGGAACTGAAGCTTTCTTT
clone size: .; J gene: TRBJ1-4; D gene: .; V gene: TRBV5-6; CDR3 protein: CASSLVQQGGFREKLFF; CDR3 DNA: TGTGCCAGCAGCTTGGTTCAACAGGGCGGGTTTCGGGAAAAACTGTTTTTT
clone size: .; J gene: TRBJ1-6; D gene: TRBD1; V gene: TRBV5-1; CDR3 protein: CASSLGGTGGSPLHF; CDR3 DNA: TGCGCCAGCAGCTTGGGCGGGACAGGGGGTTCACCCCTCCACTTT
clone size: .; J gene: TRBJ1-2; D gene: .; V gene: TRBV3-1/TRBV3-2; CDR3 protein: CASSHAGTNYGYTF; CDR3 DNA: TGTGCCAGCAGCCATGCCGGGACTAACTATGGCTACACCTTC
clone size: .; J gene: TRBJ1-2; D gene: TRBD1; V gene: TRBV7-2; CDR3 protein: CASSLETGRGYGYTF; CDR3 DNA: TGTGCCAGCAGCTTAGAGACAGGGCGAGGATATGGCTACACCTTC